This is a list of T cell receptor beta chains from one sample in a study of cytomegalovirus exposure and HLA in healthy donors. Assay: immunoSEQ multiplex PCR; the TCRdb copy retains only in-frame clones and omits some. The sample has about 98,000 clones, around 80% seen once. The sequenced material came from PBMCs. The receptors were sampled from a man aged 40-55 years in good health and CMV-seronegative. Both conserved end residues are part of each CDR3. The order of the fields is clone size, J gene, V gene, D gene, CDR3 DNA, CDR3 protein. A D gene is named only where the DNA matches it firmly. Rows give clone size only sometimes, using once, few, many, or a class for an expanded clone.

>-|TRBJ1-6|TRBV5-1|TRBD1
TGCGCCAGCAGCTCGGGACAGGGGGGCACACCCCTCCACTTT
CASSSGQGGTPLHF
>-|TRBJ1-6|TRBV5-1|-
TGCGCCAGCAGCTTGGGGACAGCCAATTCACCCCTCCACTTT
CASSLGTANSPLHF
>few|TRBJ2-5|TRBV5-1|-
TGCGCCAGCAGCTTGGGCCTAGACGGAGAGACCCAGTACTTC
CASSLGLDGETQYF
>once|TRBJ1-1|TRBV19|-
TGTGCCAGTAGTATAGTTCGCACCTGGAGGACTGAAGCTTTCTTT
CASSIVRTWRTEAFF
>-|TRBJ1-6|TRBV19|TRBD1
TGTGCCAGTAGTCACAGGGGCGGAGCCCTCCACTTT
CASSHRGGALHF
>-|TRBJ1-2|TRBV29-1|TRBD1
TGCAGCGTTCAACAGGGGGACTATGGCTACACCTTC
CSVQQGDYGYTF
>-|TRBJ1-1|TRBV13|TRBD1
TGTGCCAGCAGCCCACTTTACCGGGACAGGGGATGGGCTTTCTTT
CASSPLYRDRGWAFF
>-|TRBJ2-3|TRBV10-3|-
TGTGCCATCAGTCAGGAGACAGCCACAGATACGCAGTATTTT
CAISQETATDTQYF
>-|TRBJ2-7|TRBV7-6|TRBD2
TGTGCCAGCAGCTTACTTGCTAGCGGGAGCGAGCAGTACTTC
CASSLLASGSEQYF
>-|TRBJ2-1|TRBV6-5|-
TGTGCCAGCAGTTACGGGGCAGGGTGGGCCTACAATGAGCAGTTCTTC
CASSYGAGWAYNEQFF
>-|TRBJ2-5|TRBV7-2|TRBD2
TGTGCCAGCAGCTTAGTAACGGGGGGGCCTGGGACCCAGTACTTC
CASSLVTGGPGTQYF
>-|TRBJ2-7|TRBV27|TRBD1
TGTGCCAGCAGCCCTAATTGGATTGGACAGGGATCAGGCGAGCAGTACTTC
CASSPNWIGQGSGEQYF
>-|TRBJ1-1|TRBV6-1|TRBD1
TGTGCCAGCAGTGAAGACAGGGGAGGCACTGAAGCTTTCTTT
CASSEDRGGTEAFF
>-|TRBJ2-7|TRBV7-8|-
TGTGCCAGCTCGGCCGACTACTCCTACGAGCAGTACTTC
CASSADYSYEQYF
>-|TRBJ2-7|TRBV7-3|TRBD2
TGTGCCAGCAGCTCTTCGGGGGGGGCCTACGAGCAGTACTTC
CASSSSGGAYEQYF
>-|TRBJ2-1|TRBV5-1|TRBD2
TGCGCCAGCGCCATAGCGGGGGGGTCCTACAATGAGCAGTTCTTC
CASAIAGGSYNEQFF
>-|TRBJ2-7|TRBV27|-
TGTGCCAGCAGTCCGCAGGGGTACGAGCAGTACTTC
CASSPQGYEQYF
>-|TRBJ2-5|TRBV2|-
TGTGCCAGCATGGGGGGTACACAAGAGACCCAGTACTTC
CASMGGTQETQYF
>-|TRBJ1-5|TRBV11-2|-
TGTGCCAGCAGCCCGGCGGGCCGCAATCAGCCCCAGCATTTT
CASSPAGRNQPQHF
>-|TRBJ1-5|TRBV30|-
TGTGCCTGGAGTGGACAGGCAATGAGCAATCAGCCCCAGCATTTT
CAWSGQAMSNQPQHF
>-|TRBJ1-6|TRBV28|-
TGTGCCAGCAGCCCGATCCCCCAGGGTCCGGTCTATAATTCACCCCTCCACTTT
CASSPIPQGPVYNSPLHF
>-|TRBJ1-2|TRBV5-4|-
TGTGCCAGCAGCCAACCGGGAGGCTACACCTTC
CASSQPGGYTF
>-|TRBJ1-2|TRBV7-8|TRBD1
TGTGCCAGCAGCCCCGGGACAGGGAACATCTATGGCTACACCTTC
CASSPGTGNIYGYTF
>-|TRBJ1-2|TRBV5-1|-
TGCGCCAGCAGCTCCCTCGACAGGCTCCATGGCTACACCTTC
CASSSLDRLHGYTF
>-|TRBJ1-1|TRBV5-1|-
TGCGCCAGCAGCTTGGAGTGGCCAGAGAACACTGAAGCTTTCTTT
CASSLEWPENTEAFF
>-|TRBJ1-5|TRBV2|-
TGTGCCAGCAGTCTCTCAGGGCCCAATCAGCCCCAGCATTTT
CASSLSGPNQPQHF
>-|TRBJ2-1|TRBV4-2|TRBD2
TGTGCCAGCAGCCAGCACCTTCTAGCGGGGGGCTTGAATGAGCAGTTCTTC
CASSQHLLAGGLNEQFF
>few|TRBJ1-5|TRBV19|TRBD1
TGTGCCAGTAGCCCGGACAGGGGAGCCCAGCCCCAGCATTTT
CASSPDRGAQPQHF
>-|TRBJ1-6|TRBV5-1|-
TGCGCCAGCAGCTTGGGAAGCACAGGGTTTGATTCACCCCTCCACTTT
CASSLGSTGFDSPLHF
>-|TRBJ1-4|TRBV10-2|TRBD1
TGCGCCAGCAGTCCGCAGGGGGAGATGTTTTTT
CASSPQGEMFF
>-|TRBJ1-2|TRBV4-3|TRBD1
TGCGCCAGCAGCCAAGATCGGGCAGGGGGTGGCTACACCTTC
CASSQDRAGGGYTF
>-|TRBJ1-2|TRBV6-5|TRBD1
TGTGCCAGCTACATGACAGGGCCTAACTATGGCTACACCTTC
CASYMTGPNYGYTF
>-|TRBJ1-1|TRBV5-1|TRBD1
TGCGCCAGCAGAGGACAGGGGTCCACTGAAGCTTTCTTT
CASRGQGSTEAFF
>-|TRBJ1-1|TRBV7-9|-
TGTGCCAGCAGCTTTTCGGTTCGGACTGAAGCTTTCTTT
CASSFSVRTEAFF
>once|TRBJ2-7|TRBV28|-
TGTGCCAGCACCCCCCATGGGGGGAGTTACGAGCAGTACTTC
CASTPHGGSYEQYF
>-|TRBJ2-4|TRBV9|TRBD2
TGTGCCAGCAGCTTACATAGCGGGGGGGAAAACATTCAGTACTTC
CASSLHSGGENIQYF
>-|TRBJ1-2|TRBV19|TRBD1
TGTGCCAGTAGGCCCTCCGACAGGGACTATGGCTACACCTTC
CASRPSDRDYGYTF
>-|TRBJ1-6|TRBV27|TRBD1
TGTGCCAGCAGTCTCCGACCGGGACAGGGGAATTCACCCCTCCACTTT
CASSLRPGQGNSPLHF
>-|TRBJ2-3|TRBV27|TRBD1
TGTGCCAGCAATCCCCGGGACAGGGGGTCAGATACGCAGTATTTT
CASNPRDRGSDTQYF
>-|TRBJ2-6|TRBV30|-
TGTGCCTGGAGATACTTTTCCTCTGGGGCCAACGTCCTGACTTTC
CAWRYFSSGANVLTF
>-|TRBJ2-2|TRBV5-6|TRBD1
TGTGCCAGCAGGAGAGACAGGGTCACCGGGGAGCTGTTTTTT
CASRRDRVTGELFF
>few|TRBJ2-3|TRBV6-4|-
TGTGCCAGCAGTGAGGAGGCCAGCACAGATACGCAGTATTTT
CASSEEASTDTQYF
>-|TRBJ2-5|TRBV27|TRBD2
TGTGCCAGCGCCTTGCTCGCTAGCGGGGGACAGACCCAGTACTTC
CASALLASGGQTQYF
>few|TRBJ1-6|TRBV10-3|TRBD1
TGTGCCATCAGACCAGGGACAGGGGGGGATTCACCCCTCCACTTT
CAIRPGTGGDSPLHF
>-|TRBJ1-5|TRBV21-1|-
TGTGCCAGCAGCCTAACACCGACAGGGTTGGGTCAGCCCCAGCATTTT
CASSLTPTGLGQPQHF
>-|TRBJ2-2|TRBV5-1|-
TGCGCCAGCAGCTTGGACGGGTCTGGCACCGGGGAGCTGTTTTTT
CASSLDGSGTGELFF
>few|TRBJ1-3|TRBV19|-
TGTGCCAGTAGTGTCGACAACTCTGGAAACACCATATATTTT
CASSVDNSGNTIYF
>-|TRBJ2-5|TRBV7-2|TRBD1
TGTGCCAGCAGCGAACGACAGGGGGGTTGGGAGACCCAGTACTTC
CASSERQGGWETQYF
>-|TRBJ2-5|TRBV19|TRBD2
TGTGCCAGTAGTATGACTAGCGGGGGGATCCAAGAGACCCAGTACTTC
CASSMTSGGIQETQYF
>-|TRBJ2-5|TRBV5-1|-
TGCGCCAGCAGCTTGGGTTCGGGCGGGGGCTCACAAGAGACCCAGTACTTC
CASSLGSGGGSQETQYF
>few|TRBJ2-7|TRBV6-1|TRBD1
TGTGCCAGCAGTGAAGCGACAGGGACGTACGAGCAGTACTTC
CASSEATGTYEQYF
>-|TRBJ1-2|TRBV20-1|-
TGCAGTGCTAGCGGTTATGGCTACACCTTC
CSASGYGYTF
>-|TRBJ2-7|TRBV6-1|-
TGTGCCAGCAGTGAAAGGGGTTCCTACGAGCAGTACTTC
CASSERGSYEQYF